The TCR beta chain under discussion was sequenced for a study of CD8 T cells in ankylosing spondylitis. MiXCR was run by TCRdb on the 5' RACE reads, yielding one entry per CDR3 protein. The sample lists some 30,000 distinct CDR3 sequences, 13% to 15% occurring once. Germline CDR1 and CDR2: SGHTA and FQGTGA. With V trimmed by 4 bases and J by 2 bases, 2 bases remained unmatched. The CDR3 runs to 14 residues. This clonotype was recorded many times. The antigen is not known. Study results and limitations: Clones linked to disease were reported to show significant enrichment in matched ankylosing spondylitis synovial fluid.

The source material was blood. The chain employs TRBV7-3 and TRBJ2-1, with 7 bases fitting TRBD2. The clonotype comes from a male donor with ankylosing spondylitis or in good health (not recorded which). The CDR3, as DNA: TGTGCCAGCAGCTCTAGCGGTACCTACAATGAGCAGTTCTTC. Its protein is CASSSSGTYNEQFF.